The 6 T cell receptor beta chains below come from one sample, sequenced in a study of Ad26.COV2.S vaccination and SARS-CoV-2 variants. Indicated treatment: about 20 received Ad26.COV2.S at low or high dose, single or two shots; about 5 received placebo; per-sample allocation not given. The study sampled participants on day 63 after the first vaccine or placebo injection. Repertoires were generated with immunoSEQ multiplex PCR, while TCRdb's copy carries only in-frame clones and drops some. The sample carries roughly 350,000 clones, 80% to 90% recorded once. The material was peripheral blood, obtained in a trial of Ad26.COV2.S vaccine versus placebo. These receptors were taken from a person between 18 and 65 years old who received the Ad26.COV2.S COVID-19 vaccine or a placebo.

This clone has just one count. The chain couples TRBV5-1 to TRBJ2-1; the match to TRBD1 covers 9 bases. This CDR3 comprises 17 residues. Germline loops: CDR1 SGHRS, CDR2 YFSETQ. J gave up 0 bases and V 0 bases, and 4 bases lay outside the gene matches. CDR3 amino acids: CASSLVGQGTSYNEQFF. The CDR3 nucleotides are TGCGCCAGCAGCTTGGTTGGACAGGGGACCTCCTACAATGAGCAGTTCTTC.

This chain connects TRBV28 to TRBJ2-7, with D perhaps matching TRBD1 or TRBD2 (6 bases each). The germline CDR1 and CDR2 sequences are MDHEN and SYDVKM. V was shortened by 9 bases and J by 4 bases, with 16 bases between the two germline ends. The CDR3 sequence is 13 residues long. CDR3 region: CASRSGASYEQYF. CDR3 sequence (DNA): TGTGCCAGTAGGTCGGGGGCTTCGTACGAGCAGTACTTC.

The chain couples TRBV5-1 to TRBJ2-7, with TRBD1 identical over 8 bases. Germline V gene data show CDR1 as SGHRS and CDR2 as YFSETQ. This CDR3 is built from 14 residues. After removal of 5 bases from V and 4 bases from J, the junction contained 8 bases not matched to a gene. This CDR3 is CASSYGTGFYEQYF. The CDR3, as DNA: TGCGCCAGCAGTTACGGGACAGGATTTTACGAGCAGTACTTC.

The rearrangement joins TRBV4-2 to TRBJ2-1, with 11 bases aligning to TRBD2. CDR3 size: 16 residues. The V gene end was trimmed by 8 bases and the J gene end by 0 bases; junction bases not matched to a gene: 6. The germline gives CDR1 LGHNA, CDR2 YNFKEQ. CDR3: CASRTSGQSSYNEQFF. The CDR3, as DNA: TGTGCCAGCCGGACTAGCGGGCAAAGCTCCTACAATGAGCAGTTCTTC.

The V and J genes are TRBV24-1 and TRBJ2-3, with 7 positions matching TRBD1. The CDR3 consists of 15 residues. Germline CDR1 KGHDR, CDR2 SFDVKD. Trimming removed 5 bases from V and 2 bases from J; junction bases left unmatched: 6. CDR3 residues: CATSATGIDTDTQYF. In DNA, the CDR3 is TGTGCCACCAGTGCGACAGGGATCGACACAGATACGCAGTATTTT.

This clone has a handful of counts. The chain joins TRBV3-1 (or the pseudogene TRBV3-2) to TRBJ1-4; unclear D gene. V was shortened by 0 bases and J by 5 bases, with 10 bases between the two germline ends. This CDR3 has 15 residues. The germline CDR1 and CDR2 sequences are LGHDT and YNNKEL (reference sequence). In DNA form, the CDR3 reads TGTGCCAGCAGCCAAGATCCCGGTGAGAATGAAAAACTGTTTTTT. This codes for CASSQDPGENEKLFF.